This T cell receptor (beta chain) was sequenced for a study of blood T cell repertoires in COVID-19. Repertoires were generated with immunoSEQ multiplex PCR, while TCRdb's copy carries only in-frame clones and drops some. The table has roughly 130,000 clones, roughly 80% seen once. This TCR was recovered from a man between 50 and 59 years old who had recovered from COVID-19. Material: PBMCs or T cells enriched from blood (not recorded which).

The CDR3: CASSIGQNSNQPQHF. In nucleotides, the CDR3 is TGTGCCAGTAGTATCGGACAAAATAGCAATCAGCCCCAGCATTTT. V gene TRBV19 combines with J gene TRBJ1-5; maybe TRBD1 (5 bases). CDR3 length equals 15 residues. The germline CDR1 and CDR2 sequences are LNHDA and SQIVND (reference sequence). Trimming shortened V by 3 bases and J by 0 bases, and 9 bases separated the two germline ends.